This entry describes one TCR beta chain. In its sample, this clonotype was seen many times. Its antigen remains undetermined. No per-base quality is available; no much larger clone lies one base away. Roughly 0.55 ug RNA was reverse transcribed with SuperScript III using primers against the alpha and beta constant regions. Separate alpha and beta chain libraries were generated by chain-specific third strand synthesis with multiplexing indices. To avoid primer bias, the protocol used one single primer pair to amplify every rearrangement within a chain, and the protocol also attached molecular barcodes to each cDNA molecule. Purified cDNA was ligated with T4 RNA Ligase 1 onto a 5' RACE adapter bearing a random hexamer and the SP2 sequencing primer site. Second strand synthesis was primed from the SP2 site with Phusion polymerase, using slow temperature ramps to favor optimal annealing. Two random hexamer sequences, both added before amplification and joined together, made up the 12-nucleotide barcode of each molecule. A short first PCR added P5 and P7 adapter elements plus a second index, followed by an approximately 20-cycle amplification PCR with P5s and P7 primers. A total of 25 to 30 PCR cycles were applied to the libraries, which were quantified on a Qubit, sized on a Bioanalyzer, and diluted to about 4 nM. Sequencing of the normalized libraries was performed on an Illumina MiSeq with 2 x 250 paired-end kits. Reverse transcription reactions underwent purification over MinElute columns, with elution into around 10 ul Tris-Cl. A 1:1 ratio of AMPure XP beads was used to clean the adapter ligations after they had run for roughly 25 hours at 16 degrees C. Per the authors' processing: A modified Decombinator processed the demultiplexed FASTQ files and output V, J, insert and barcode information. Sequences that shared a barcode but differed from the dominant sequence were discarded as errors, and original cDNA molecules were estimated by counting barcodes clustered at Levenshtein distance 3. Downstream analyses used R packages ineq, vegan, igraph and RCytoscape, with IMGT nomenclature and CDR3 definitions. To avoid skew from clonal expansion, each TCR was counted once, and V gene usage was computed over distinct sequences. Within a donor, similarity networks joined unique CDR3 amino acid sequences in every case where two of them were separated by a single Levenshtein edit. Published HIV-specific CDR3s (92 alpha, more than 600 beta) and CMV-specific CDR3s (around 13 alpha, about 250 beta) were assembled and queried against the repertoires. It was shown by random subsampling to size-matched repertoires that the decreased diversity of patients was not caused by their lower sequence numbers. Starting from the raw public reads, TCRdb applied fastp trimming at Q25, assembled clones with MiXCR and retained in-frame beta chains. Identical CDR3 proteins give one entry, which carries the most common genes and DNA. These V and J calls derive from TCRdb rather than the authors' analysis. The sample records about 6,400 distinct CDR3 sequences, roughly 9.7% of which are singletons. Together, the top ten hold about a quarter of the sample.

This sample stems from a study of HIV-infected patients and healthy controls (dated by TCRdb to the mid-2010s). At the level of the whole study: Although they stayed below normal ranges, CD4 counts in 14 of 16 patients rose modestly but significantly after three months of therapy. Viral load fell below detection in 11 of 16 patients by the second bleed and in all patients following a further year of therapy. The study tested whether deep TCR repertoire sequencing of HIV patients' small blood samples could capture immune perturbation and reconstitution. The CD4:CD8 ratio rose slightly, whereas CD8 counts showed no consistent shift during early therapy. Overall T-cell lymphocytopenia was not observed in the patients, and no significant difference from controls was found in total CDR3 counts per chain. Overall study results and their limits: Processing was restricted to sixteen HIV-infected individuals, which the authors judged to be a major constraint on the generalizability of the findings. Roughly threefold more distinct CDR3s and higher Shannon diversity were observed in healthy control repertoires than in untreated HIV+ repertoires. HIV-infected repertoires had significantly higher mean Gini indices than controls, possibly reflecting oligoclonality. In the study, no determination of donor HLA types was made. Alpha-chain CDR3s from MAIT cells occurred at high frequency in healthy controls but were severely depleted in HIV+ repertoires. Healthy controls shared more CDR3s between individuals than HIV+ patients, by Jaccard index and by count of highly shared sequences. Alpha-beta chain pairing was not determined in the samples. The use of whole blood limited sequencing depth and precluded separation of the dynamics of distinct T-cell subpopulations. Size-matched repertoire data did not replicate the apparent post-therapy recovery of the Gini index in HIV-infected patients. Differing numbers of distinct sequences in patients and controls hindered comparison, and size-matching assigned excessive weight to rare events in the HIV-infected data. During therapy, HIV-associated CDR3s significantly decreased in frequency, while CMV-associated CDR3s did not change significantly, though most became more frequent. The observed differences in diversity were not explained by the slight differences in age and sex profiles between the study cohorts. Mean usage differed significantly between HIV-infected patients and controls for eight alpha and eight beta V genes.

Whole blood was used without fractionating the cells, so the repertoire represented all peripheral T cells without sorting. A roughly 2.5 ml sample of peripheral blood was drawn into Tempus tubes for RNA extraction. The study enrolled HIV-infected adults who had not yet received antiretroviral therapy and were about to begin treatment, and it processed the first sixteen eligible patients. Patients with febrile or AIDS-related illness, tumors, hepatitis B or C coinfection, immunomodulatory therapy, recent vaccination or treatment interruptions were excluded from enrollment. The TURBO-DNase kit was used to remove leftover genomic DNA, and GLOBINclear was used to deplete globin mRNA. Pretreatment blood from HIV-infected patients was collected just before antiretroviral therapy was started. Sequencing used blood, obtained before antiretroviral therapy. The sequence was collected from an adult with HIV infection.

Here the CDR3 is given as CASGDGTGTGNTIYF. The bases read TGTGCCAGCGGGGACGGGACAGGAACGGGAAACACCATATATTTT. The chain couples TRBV12-3 or TRBV12-4 to TRBJ1-3; TRBD1 aligns with 8 central bases. V ends up 8 bases short and J 4 bases short, with an unmatched junction base count of 10. Measured from the cysteine to the phenylalanine, the CDR3 is 15 residues long. Of all the DNA, just the CDR3 is kept, 45 bases in frame from base 1.